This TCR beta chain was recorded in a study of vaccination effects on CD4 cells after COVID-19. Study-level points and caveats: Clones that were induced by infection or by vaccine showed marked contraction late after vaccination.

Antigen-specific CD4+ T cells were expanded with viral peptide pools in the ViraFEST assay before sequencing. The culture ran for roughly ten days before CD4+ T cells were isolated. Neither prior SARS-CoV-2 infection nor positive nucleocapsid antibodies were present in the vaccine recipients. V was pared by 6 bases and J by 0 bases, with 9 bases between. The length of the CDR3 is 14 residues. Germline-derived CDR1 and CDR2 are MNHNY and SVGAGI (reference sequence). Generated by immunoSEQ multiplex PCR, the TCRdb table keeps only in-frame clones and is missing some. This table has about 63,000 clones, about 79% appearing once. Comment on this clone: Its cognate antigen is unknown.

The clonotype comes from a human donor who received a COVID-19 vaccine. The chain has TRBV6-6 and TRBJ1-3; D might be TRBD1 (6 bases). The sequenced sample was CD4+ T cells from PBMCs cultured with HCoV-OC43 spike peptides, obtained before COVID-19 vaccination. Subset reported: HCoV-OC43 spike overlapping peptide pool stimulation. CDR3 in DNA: TGTGCCAGCAGACAGGGCTCCTCTGGAAACACCATATATTTT. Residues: CASRQGSSGNTIYF.